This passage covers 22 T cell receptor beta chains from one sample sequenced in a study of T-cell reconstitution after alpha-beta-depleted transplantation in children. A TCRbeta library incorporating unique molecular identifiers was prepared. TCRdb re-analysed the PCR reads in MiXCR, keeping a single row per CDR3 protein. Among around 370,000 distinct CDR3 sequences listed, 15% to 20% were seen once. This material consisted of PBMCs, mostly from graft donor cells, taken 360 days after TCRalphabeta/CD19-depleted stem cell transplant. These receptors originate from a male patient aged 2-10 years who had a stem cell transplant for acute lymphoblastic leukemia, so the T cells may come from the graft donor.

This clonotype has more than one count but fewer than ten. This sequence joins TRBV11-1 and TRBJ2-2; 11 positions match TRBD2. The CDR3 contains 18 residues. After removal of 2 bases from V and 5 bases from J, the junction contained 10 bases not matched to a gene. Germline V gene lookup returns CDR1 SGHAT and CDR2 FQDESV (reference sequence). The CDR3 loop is CASSLRGSGRAKTGELFF. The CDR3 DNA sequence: TGTGCCAGCAGCTTACGAGGTAGCGGGAGGGCCAAAACCGGGGAGCTGTTTTTT.

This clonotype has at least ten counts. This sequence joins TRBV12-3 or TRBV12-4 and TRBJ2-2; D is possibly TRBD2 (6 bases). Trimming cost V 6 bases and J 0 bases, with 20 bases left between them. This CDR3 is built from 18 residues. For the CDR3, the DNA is TGTGCCAGCAGGGGAGTGACTAGAGGAAGTACGAACACCGGGGAGCTGTTTTTT. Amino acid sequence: CASRGVTRGSTNTGELFF.

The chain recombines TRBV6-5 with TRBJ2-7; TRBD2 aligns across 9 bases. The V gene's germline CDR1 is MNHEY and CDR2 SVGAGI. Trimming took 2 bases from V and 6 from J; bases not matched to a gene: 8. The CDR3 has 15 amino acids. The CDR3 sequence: CASSYRREGPPEQYF. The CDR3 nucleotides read TGTGCCAGCAGTTACAGGCGGGAGGGCCCTCCCGAGCAGTACTTC.

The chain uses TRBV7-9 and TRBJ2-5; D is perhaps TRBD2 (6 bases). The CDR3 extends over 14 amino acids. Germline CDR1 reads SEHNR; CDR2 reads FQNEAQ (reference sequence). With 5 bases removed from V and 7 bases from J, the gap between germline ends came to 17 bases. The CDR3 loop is CASSTRRVDVTQYF. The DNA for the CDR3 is TGTGCCAGCAGCACTAGGAGGGTCGACGTGACCCAGTACTTC.

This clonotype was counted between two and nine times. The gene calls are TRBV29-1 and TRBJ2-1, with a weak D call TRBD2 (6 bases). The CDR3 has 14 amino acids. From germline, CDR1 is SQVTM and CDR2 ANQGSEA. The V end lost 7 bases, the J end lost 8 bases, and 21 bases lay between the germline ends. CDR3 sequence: CSGATRSGYYEQFF. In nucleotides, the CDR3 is TGCAGCGGAGCTACTAGAAGCGGGTACTATGAGCAGTTCTTC.

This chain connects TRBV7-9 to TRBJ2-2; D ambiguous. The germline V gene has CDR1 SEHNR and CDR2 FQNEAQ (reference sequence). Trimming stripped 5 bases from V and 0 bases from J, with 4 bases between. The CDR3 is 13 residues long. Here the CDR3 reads CASSRSNTGELFF. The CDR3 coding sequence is TGTGCCAGCAGCCGATCGAACACCGGGGAGCTGTTTTTT.

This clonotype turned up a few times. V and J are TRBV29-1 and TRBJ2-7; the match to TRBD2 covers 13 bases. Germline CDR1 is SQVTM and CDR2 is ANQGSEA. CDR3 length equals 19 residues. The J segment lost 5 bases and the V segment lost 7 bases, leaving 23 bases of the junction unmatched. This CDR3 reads CSGTGIRELAGGPTHEQYF. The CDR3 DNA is TGCAGCGGGACAGGGATCCGGGAACTAGCGGGAGGGCCGACCCACGAGCAGTACTTC.

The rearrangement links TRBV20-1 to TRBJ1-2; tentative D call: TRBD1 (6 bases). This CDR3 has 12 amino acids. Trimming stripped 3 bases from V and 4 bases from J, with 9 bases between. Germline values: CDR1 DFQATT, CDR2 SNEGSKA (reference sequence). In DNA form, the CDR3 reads TGCAGTGCTAGTGACAGGTCCTATGGCTACACCTTC. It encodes CSASDRSYGYTF.

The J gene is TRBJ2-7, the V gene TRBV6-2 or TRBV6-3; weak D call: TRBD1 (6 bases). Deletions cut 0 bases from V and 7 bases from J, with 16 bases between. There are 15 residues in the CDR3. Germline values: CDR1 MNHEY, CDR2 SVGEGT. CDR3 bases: TGTGCCAGCAGTTACTCGATGACCAGGGGAAAGGAGCAGTACTTC. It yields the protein CASSYSMTRGKEQYF.

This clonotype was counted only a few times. CDR3 nucleotides: TGTGCCAGCAGCCAAGGAGTGGGGATTATCAAGGGGAATGAGCAGTTCTTC. It is translated as CASSQGVGIIKGNEQFF. V is TRBV14 and J is TRBJ2-1, with a tentative D call TRBD1 (5 bases). The CDR3 loop spans 17 amino acids. CDR1 is SGHDN, CDR2 FVKESK, per germline. V was clipped by 1 base and J by 7 bases, with 20 bases between them.

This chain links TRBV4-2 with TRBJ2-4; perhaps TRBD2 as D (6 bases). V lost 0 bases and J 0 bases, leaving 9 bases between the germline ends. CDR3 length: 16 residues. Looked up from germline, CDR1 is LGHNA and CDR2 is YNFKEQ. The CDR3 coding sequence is TGTGCCAGCAGCCAAGATGCGGGAATAGCCAAAAACATTCAGTACTTC. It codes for CASSQDAGIAKNIQYF.

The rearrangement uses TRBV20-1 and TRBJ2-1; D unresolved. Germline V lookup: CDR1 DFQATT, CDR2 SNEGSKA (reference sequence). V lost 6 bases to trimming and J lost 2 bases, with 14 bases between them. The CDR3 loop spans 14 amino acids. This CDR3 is CSASRPSTYNEQFF. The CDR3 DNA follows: TGCAGTGCCTCCCGACCCAGCACCTACAATGAGCAGTTCTTC.

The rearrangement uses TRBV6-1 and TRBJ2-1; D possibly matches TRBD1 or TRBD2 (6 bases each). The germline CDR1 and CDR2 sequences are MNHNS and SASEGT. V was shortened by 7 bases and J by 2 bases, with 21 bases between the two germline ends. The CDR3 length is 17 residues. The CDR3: CASTNHLQGLTYNEQFF. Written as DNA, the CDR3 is TGTGCCAGCACCAACCATTTACAGGGACTGACCTACAATGAGCAGTTCTTC.

The CDR3 DNA follows: TGTGCCAGCAATGCGGGACAGGGGGCTGGAGATACGCAGTATTTT. Its translation: CASNAGQGAGDTQYF. The chain employs TRBV6-1 and TRBJ2-3; the match to TRBD1 covers 12 bases. V lost 7 bases, J lost 5 bases, and 7 bases stayed unmatched. In germline, CDR1 is MNHNS, CDR2 SASEGT. The CDR3 is 15 residues long.

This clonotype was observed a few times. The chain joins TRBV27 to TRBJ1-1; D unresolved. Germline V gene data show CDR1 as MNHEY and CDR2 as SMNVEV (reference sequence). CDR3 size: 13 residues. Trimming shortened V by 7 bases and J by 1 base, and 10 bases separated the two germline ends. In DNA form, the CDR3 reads TGTGCCAGCATAAAGAACGGGAACACTGAAGCTTTCTTT. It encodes CASIKNGNTEAFF.

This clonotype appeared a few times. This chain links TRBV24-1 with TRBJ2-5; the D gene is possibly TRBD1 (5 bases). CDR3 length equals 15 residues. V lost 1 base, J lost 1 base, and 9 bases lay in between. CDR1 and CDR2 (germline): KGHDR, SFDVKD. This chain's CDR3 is CATSDFTGTQETQYF. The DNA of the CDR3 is TGTGCCACCAGTGATTTTACAGGTACCCAAGAGACCCAGTACTTC.

The DNA of the CDR3 is TGCAGCGTTCTAAGGGCCTCTGGGGCCAACGTCCTGACTTTC. Encoded protein: CSVLRASGANVLTF. V usage is TRBV29-1 and J usage is TRBJ2-6, with unresolved D. Trimming removed 5 bases from V and 0 bases from J, with 8 bases in between. This CDR3 is 14 amino acids long. The germline gives CDR1 SQVTM, CDR2 ANQGSEA.

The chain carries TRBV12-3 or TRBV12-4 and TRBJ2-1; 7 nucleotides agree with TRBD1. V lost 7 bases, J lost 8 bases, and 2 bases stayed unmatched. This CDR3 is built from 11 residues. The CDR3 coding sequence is TGTGCCAGCACGGGGACAGATGAGCAGTTCTTC. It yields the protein CASTGTDEQFF.

CDR3 sequence (DNA): TGCAGTGCTAGTGTACGTGACCGGGGGGACGAGCAGTACTTC. It codes for CSASVRDRGDEQYF. The J gene is TRBJ2-7, the V gene TRBV20-1, with TRBD2 matching 7 bases. The CDR3 runs 14 residues. Germline trimming cut 3 bases from V and 5 bases from J; bases unmatched to any gene: 10. The V gene's germline CDR1 is DFQATT and CDR2 SNEGSKA (reference sequence).

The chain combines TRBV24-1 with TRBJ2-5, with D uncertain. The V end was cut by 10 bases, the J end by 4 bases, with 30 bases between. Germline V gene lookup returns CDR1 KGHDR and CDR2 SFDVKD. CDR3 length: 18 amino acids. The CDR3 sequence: CATGPPSPLKSRRETQYF. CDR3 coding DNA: TGTGCCACAGGGCCCCCCAGCCCTTTAAAGAGTAGGAGAGAGACCCAGTACTTC.

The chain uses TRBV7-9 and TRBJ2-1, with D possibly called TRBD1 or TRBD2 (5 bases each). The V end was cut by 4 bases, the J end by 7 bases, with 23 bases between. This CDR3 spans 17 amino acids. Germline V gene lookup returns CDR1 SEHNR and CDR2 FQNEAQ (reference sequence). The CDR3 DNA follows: TGTGCCAGCAGCTCGCCGAGCCGAGGGGTCGTGCGAAATGAGCAGTTCTTC. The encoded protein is CASSSPSRGVVRNEQFF.

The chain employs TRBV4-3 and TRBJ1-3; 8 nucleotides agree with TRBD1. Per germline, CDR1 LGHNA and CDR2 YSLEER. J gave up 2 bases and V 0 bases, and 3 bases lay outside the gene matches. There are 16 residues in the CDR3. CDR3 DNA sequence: TGCGCCAGCAGCCAAGATGCGGACAGGGCTGGAAACACCATATATTTT. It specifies CASSQDADRAGNTIYF.